These T cell receptor beta chains were read from a single sample in a study of CD8 T cells in Susac syndrome. TCRdb analysed the immunoSEQ multiplex PCR reads with MiXCR anew, one entry per CDR3 protein. The table has approximately 120,000 distinct CDR3 sequences, around 95% seen once. The sample comprised CD4+ T cells from PBMCs. Every receptor here comes from a human donor in good health. The conserved cysteine and the conserved F or W are not part of the CDR3 here.

TRBV20-1	TRBJ2-1	SARTSGAYNEQF
TRBV20-1	TRBJ2-7	SGETAYEQY
TRBV28	TRBJ2-4	ASSTLAKNIQY
TRBV9	TRBJ2-2	ASSTPTSVGTGELF
TRBV7-2	TRBJ2-5	ASSSEREGTQY
TRBV10-3	TRBJ2-3	ATKDRGSDTQY
TRBV12-3/TRBV12-4	TRBJ2-3	ASSPPDRSTDTQY
TRBV27	TRBJ2-5	ASSLPTEGALKTQY
TRBV28	TRBJ1-5	ASSLTGTYQPQH
TRBV19	TRBJ1-1	ASSIDRPGNTEAF
TRBV7-2	TRBJ2-7	ASSTVGLVSYEQY
TRBV6-4	TRBJ2-3	ASRPGTGGAGTDTQY
TRBV28	TRBJ2-1	ASSLFGGTSFHNEQF
TRBV6-2/TRBV6-3	TRBJ1-1	ASSYEGQNTEAF
TRBV20-1	TRBJ1-4	SAREKGQGVEKLF
TRBV2	TRBJ1-1	ASSLDRGSTEAF
TRBV20-1	TRBJ2-5	SALTPPQETQY
TRBV20-1	TRBJ1-4	SARYRGTNEKLF
TRBV7-9	TRBJ2-1	ASSLDANINEQF
TRBV18	TRBJ2-7	ASSPVEGSYEQY
TRBV12-1	TRBJ2-4	ASSFSGTGRNIQY
TRBV20-1	TRBJ2-7	SARGSGTGFYGQY
TRBV12-3/TRBV12-4	TRBJ1-2	ASSFRGMYGYT
TRBV19	TRBJ1-1	ASSGQGARAF
TRBV29-1	TRBJ2-7	SVGKDSYEQY
TRBV6-4	TRBJ2-1	ASSLTRGGEQF
TRBV13	TRBJ2-1	ASRKPGLSPYNEQF
TRBV5-6	TRBJ2-1	ASSPWTGREQF